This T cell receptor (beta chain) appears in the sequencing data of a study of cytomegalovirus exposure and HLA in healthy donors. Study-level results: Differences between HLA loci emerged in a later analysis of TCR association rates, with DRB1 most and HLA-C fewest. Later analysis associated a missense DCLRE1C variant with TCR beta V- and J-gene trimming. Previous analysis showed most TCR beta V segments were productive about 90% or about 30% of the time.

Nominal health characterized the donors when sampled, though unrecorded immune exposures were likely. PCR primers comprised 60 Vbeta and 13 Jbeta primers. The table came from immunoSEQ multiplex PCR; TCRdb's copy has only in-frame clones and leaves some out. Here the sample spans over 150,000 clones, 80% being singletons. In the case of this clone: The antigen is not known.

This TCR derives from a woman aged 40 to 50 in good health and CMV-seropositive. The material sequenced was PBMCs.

CDR3 protein: CASRGLANEQYF. CDR3 bases: TGTGCCAGCAGAGGACTAGCAAACGAGCAGTACTTC. The gene calls are TRBV5-6 and TRBJ2-7; 8 positions match TRBD2. With V trimmed by 5 bases and J by 5 bases, 3 bases remained unmatched. Germline V gives CDR1 SGHDT, CDR2 YYEEEE. CDR3 size: 12 residues.